Listed below are T cell receptor beta chains from one sample, sequenced in a study of CD8 T cells in ankylosing spondylitis. In TCRdb, the 5' RACE reads were re-called with MiXCR into one record per CDR3 protein. The top ten hold around 16% of the sample, which has fewer than 200,000 distinct CDR3 sequences, roughly 10% seen once. Source material: blood, either unsorted or a sorted T cell fraction (not recorded which). These receptors all stem from a female donor with ankylosing spondylitis or in good health (not recorded which). Both conserved end residues are part of each CDR3. The D gene is left open where the match is weak. A clone size is listed for some rows: how often the clone was seen (once, few, many), or a class if it is expanded.

abundance,d_gene,j_gene,v_gene,CDR3nt,CDR3aa
few,NA,TRBJ2-7,TRBV13,TGTGCCAGCAGCTTAGTTCGCGGCTACGAGCAGTACTTC,CASSLVRGYEQYF
NA,NA,TRBJ2-7,TRBV27,TGTGCCAGCTCCTTCGGAGGGATGGGCGAGCAGTACTTC,CASSFGGMGEQYF
few,TRBD1,TRBJ1-1,TRBV6-1,TGTGCCAGCAGTCTCGGGACAGGGAGAACTGAAGCTTTCTTT,CASSLGTGRTEAFF
few,NA,TRBJ2-3,TRBV9,TGTGCCAGCAGCGGGGGTTCGAGTATAACCCAATCTTGGACGCAGTATTTT,CASSGGSSITQSWTQYF
NA,NA,TRBJ2-1,TRBV9,TGTGCCAGCAGCGTAGCCCCTGGCGACGTAGTGGAGGACAATGAGCAGTTCTTC,CASSVAPGDVVEDNEQFF
many,NA,TRBJ1-1,TRBV7-9,TGTGCCAGCAGCTTAAGTGCAGCACCAAAAGCTTTCTTT,CASSLSAAPKAFF
NA,NA,TRBJ2-6,TRBV28,TGTGCCAGCACCACCAGAGACGAAACGGGGGCCAACGTCCTGACTTTC,CASTTRDETGANVLTF
many,NA,TRBJ2-7,TRBV3-1,TGTGCCAGCAGCCAAGATCTCTACGAGCAGTACTTC,CASSQDLYEQYF
few,NA,TRBJ1-4,TRBV9,TGTGCCAGCAGCGTAGACAACGAAAAACTGTTTTTT,CASSVDNEKLFF
few,TRBD1,TRBJ2-7,TRBV19,TGTGCCAGTAGCGGGACAGGGGCAGGCTACGAGCAGTACTTC,CASSGTGAGYEQYF
NA,TRBD2,TRBJ2-1,TRBV5-1,TGCGCCAGCAGCGCCTATCTAGCGGGATCCTACAATGAGCAGTTCTTC,CASSAYLAGSYNEQFF
NA,TRBD1,TRBJ1-6,TRBV2,TGTGCCAGCAGTGAAGCTAAGGACAGGGGCTGGGCACCCCTCCACTTT,CASSEAKDRGWAPLHF
NA,NA,TRBJ2-1,TRBV9,TGTGCCAGCAGCGTAGTGGGGTTTCGGGATGAGCAGTTCTTC,CASSVVGFRDEQFF
NA,NA,TRBJ1-5,TRBV28,TGTGCCAGCAGCCCCGGTTTTCAGGGGTCCTATAGCAATCAGCCCCAGCATTTT,CASSPGFQGSYSNQPQHF
NA,NA,TRBJ2-5,TRBV7-2,TGTGCCAGCAGCTTAGCGGGGCTCCTCCGTAGATTGTACTTC,CASSLAGLLRRLYF
NA,TRBD2,TRBJ2-1,TRBV4-3,TGCGCCAGCAGCCAACGAATCGGGGGGAGGGAGGGATACAATGAGCAGTTCTTC,CASSQRIGGREGYNEQFF
few,TRBD2,TRBJ2-1,TRBV9,TGTGCCAGCAGCGCCGGGACGGGCCTAGCGGGAGTGGGATACAATGAGCAGTTCTTC,CASSAGTGLAGVGYNEQFF
few,TRBD2,TRBJ2-7,TRBV12-3/TRBV12-4,TGTGCCAGCCTCCTTAGCGGGAGCCCCTACGAGCAGTACTTC,CASLLSGSPYEQYF
NA,TRBD2,TRBJ2-1,TRBV10-2,TGCGCCAGCAGTGGACTAGCGGGAGGGAATGAGCAGTTCTTC,CASSGLAGGNEQFF
NA,NA,TRBJ2-5,TRBV27,TGTGCCAGCAGTGCGGCCCCCTGGGAGACCCAGTACTTC,CASSAAPWETQYF
few,NA,TRBJ2-2,TRBV30,TGTGCCTGGAGTGTAGGCCAAAACACCGGGGAGCTGTTTTTT,CAWSVGQNTGELFF
NA,NA,TRBJ2-7,TRBV7-9,TGTGCCAGCAGCTCCGCTGGGACCTTCTACGAGCAGTACTTC,CASSSAGTFYEQYF
once,TRBD2,TRBJ2-1,TRBV9,TGTGCCAGCAGCTCCGGGACTAGCGGGAGCAATGAGCAGTTGTTC,CASSSGTSGSNEQLF
NA,TRBD1,TRBJ1-2,TRBV4-1,TGCGCCAGCAGCCAAGGTCAGGGGGGGAACTATGGCTACACCTTC,CASSQGQGGNYGYTF
many,TRBD2,TRBJ2-7,TRBV5-6,TGTGCCAGCAGCTTCGGGACTAGCGGGTTCGGGAACTACGAGCAGTACTTC,CASSFGTSGFGNYEQYF
few,TRBD2,TRBJ2-7,TRBV30,TGTGCCTGGAGTGTAGGGACTAGCGGTTACGAGCAGTACTTC,CAWSVGTSGYEQYF
many,TRBD1,TRBJ2-7,TRBV7-9,TGTGCCAGCAGCTGGGACAGGGGGTCCTACGAGCAGTACTTC,CASSWDRGSYEQYF
few,NA,TRBJ2-6,TRBV9,TGTGCCAGCAGCGCCTTCCCCTCTGGGGCCAACGTCCTGACTTTC,CASSAFPSGANVLTF
few,TRBD1,TRBJ2-3,TRBV5-1,TGCGCCAGCCTGGCGGTGGGACAGGGGCAGGGAGATACGCAGTATTTT,CASLAVGQGQGDTQYF
many,TRBD2,TRBJ2-7,TRBV12-3/TRBV12-4,TGTGCCAGCAGTTTGATTAGCGGGAGGACTTCCTACGAGCAGTACTTC,CASSLISGRTSYEQYF
NA,NA,TRBJ2-1,TRBV11-2,TGTGCCAGCAGCTTCGTCTACAATGAGCAGTTCTTC,CASSFVYNEQFF
few,NA,TRBJ1-1,TRBV20-1,TGCAGTGCTAGTCCCTTTTCCGGGGCCCTAGCTGAAGCTTTCTTT,CSASPFSGALAEAFF
many,NA,TRBJ2-7,TRBV5-1,TGCGCCAGCAGTTATACCTTCGGGGATGAGCAGTACTTC,CASSYTFGDEQYF
few,TRBD2,TRBJ2-7,TRBV20-1,TGCAGTGGGGGACTAGCGGATTCCTACGAGCAGTACTTC,CSGGLADSYEQYF
many,NA,TRBJ2-3,TRBV11-2,TGTGCCAGCAGCTTCTTGACCTACGGGGGCACAGATACGCAGTATTTT,CASSFLTYGGTDTQYF